The 18 T cell receptor beta chains in this list originate from one sample, sequenced in a study of cytomegalovirus exposure and HLA in healthy donors. PCR was performed using 60 Vbeta and 13 Jbeta primers. Data came from immunoSEQ multiplex PCR; TCRdb stores just in-frame clones and leaves some out. The table shows 160,000 or so clones, with roughly 79% occurring only once. Sequenced: PBMCs. These receptors were taken from a woman in her forties in good health and CMV-seronegative.

Comments on this clone: Additional DNA sequences in this sample encode the identical CDR3. CDR3 amino acids: CASSSGTALFYGYTF. CDR3 coding DNA: TGTGCCAGCAGCTCAGGGACAGCTCTGTTCTATGGCTACACCTTC. The chain has TRBV13 and TRBJ1-2; 7 bases align to TRBD1. The CDR3 is 15 amino acids. Trimming took 4 bases from V and 4 from J; bases not matched to a gene: 9. Germline loops: CDR1 PRHDT, CDR2 FYEKMQ (reference sequence). Based on the CDR3 plus reference TRBV13 and TRBJ1-2, the full variable domain is AAGVIQSPRHLIKEKRETATLKCYPIPRHDTVYWYQQGPGQDPQFLISFYEKMQSDKGSIPDRFSAQQFSDYHSELNMSSLELGDSALYFCASSSGTALFYGYTFGSGTRLTVV.

The sample holds a few counts of this clone. The same CDR3 can be traced to other DNA sequences in this sample. V gene TRBV19 combines with J gene TRBJ1-5; 7 bases map to TRBD1. V was clipped by 2 bases and J by 2 bases; unmatched bases: 0. The CDR3 is 14 amino acids. Germline V gives CDR1 LNHDA, CDR2 SQIVND (reference sequence). The CDR3 here is CASSITGGNQPQHF. DNA of the CDR3: TGTGCCAGTAGTATAACAGGGGGCAATCAGCCCCAGCATTTT.

The V call is TRBV27, the J call TRBJ1-2; tentatively, D is TRBD1 (5 bases). The germline CDR1 and CDR2 sequences are MNHEY and SMNVEV (reference sequence). This CDR3 has 14 residues. Trimming stripped 7 bases from V and 8 bases from J, with 20 bases between. The DNA for the CDR3 is TGTGCCAGCACTACAGGACCCCTAACTAAGGGCTACACCTTC. Translating it yields CASTTGPLTKGYTF.

V gene TRBV2 combines with J gene TRBJ1-5; a weak D match, TRBD1 (6 bases). Germline V gives CDR1 SNHLY, CDR2 FYNNEI. V lost 4 bases to trimming and J lost 0 bases, with 13 bases between them. The CDR3 consists of 16 residues. The DNA for the CDR3 is TGTGCCAGCAGTGCCGGACAGAGTAATAGCAATCAGCCCCAGCATTTT. It codes for CASSAGQSNSNQPQHF.

V gene TRBV5-1 combines with J gene TRBJ2-5, with 7 bases identical to TRBD2. From germline, CDR1 is SGHRS and CDR2 YFSETQ. The CDR3 consists of 15 residues. Unmatched junction bases numbered 2, after V lost 0 bases and J lost 0 bases. The CDR3 is CASSLGRGDQETQYF. CDR3 nucleotides: TGCGCCAGCAGCTTGGGACGGGGGGACCAAGAGACCCAGTACTTC. Full variable domain (outside the CDR3, taken from reference TRBV5-1 and TRBJ2-5): KAGVTQTPRYLIKTRGQQVTLSCSPISGHRSVSWYQQTPGQGLQFLFEYFSETQRNKGNFPGRFSGRQFSNSRSEMNVSTLELGDSALYLCASSLGRGDQETQYFGPGTRLLVL.

The chain recombines TRBV2 with TRBJ1-2, with 10 bases lining up with TRBD1. CDR1 and CDR2 (germline): SNHLY, FYNNEI. The V and J ends lost 6 bases and 0 bases, in that order; junction bases with no gene match: 4. The CDR3 totals 15 residues. The CDR3: CASRMDRGTNYGYTF. The CDR3 DNA reads TGTGCCAGCAGGATGGACAGGGGGACTAACTATGGCTACACCTTC.

The chain employs TRBV30 and TRBJ1-2; D perhaps matches TRBD1 (5 bases). The CDR3 sequence is 13 residues long. Between the trimmed V and J ends, which lost 0 bases and 7 bases, there was a span of 12 bases. Germline V gene sequence: CDR1 GTSNPN, CDR2 SVGIG (reference sequence). The CDR3 DNA reads as TGTGCCTGGAGTGTACAGGATCGTCGTGGCTACACCTTC. It encodes CAWSVQDRRGYTF.

The rearrangement uses TRBV30 and TRBJ1-4, with TRBD1 matching over 8 bases. The ends lost 2 bases at V and 8 bases at J; junction bases unmatched: 4. This CDR3 has 13 residues. From germline, CDR1 is GTSNPN and CDR2 SVGIG (reference sequence). In DNA form, the CDR3 reads TGTGCCTGGAGTCGGGGGACAGGCGAAAAACTGTTTTTT. It is translated as CAWSRGTGEKLFF.

The rearrangement joins TRBV28 to TRBJ2-3, with TRBD2 matching over 8 bases. The CDR3 consists of 16 residues. Unmatched junction bases numbered 13, after V lost 5 bases and J lost 6 bases. In germline, CDR1 is MDHEN, CDR2 SYDVKM. The CDR3 nucleotides read TGTGCCAGCAGTCAGCCGGGAGGGGGTGGGAAGGATACGCAGTATTTT. Translated, it gives CASSQPGGGGKDTQYF.

This sequence joins TRBV29-1 and TRBJ2-3, with unresolved D. This CDR3 spans 13 amino acids. With 3 bases removed from V and 4 bases from J, the gap between germline ends came to 11 bases. Germline CDR1 is SQVTM and CDR2 is ANQGSEA. CDR3: CSVERILADTQYF. The DNA for the CDR3 is TGCAGCGTTGAGAGGATCCTAGCAGATACGCAGTATTTT.

The chain combines TRBV2 with TRBJ1-6; 11 nucleotides match TRBD1. Germline values: CDR1 SNHLY, CDR2 FYNNEI. CDR3 length: 15 residues. V shed 8 bases, J shed 9 bases, and the junction held 9 bases outside the gene matches. The CDR3 sequence is CASVMFGTGGSPLHF. The CDR3 DNA reads TGTGCCAGCGTAATGTTCGGGACAGGGGGTTCACCCCTCCACTTT. The full variable domain, its missing parts supplied by reference TRBV2 and TRBJ1-6, is EPEVTQTPSHQVTQMGQEVILRCVPISNHLYFYWYRQILGQKVEFLVSFYNNEISEKSEIFDDQFSVERPDGSNFTLKIRSTKLEDSAMYFCASVMFGTGGSPLHFGNGTRLTVT.

The gene calls are TRBV7-2 and TRBJ1-1; perhaps TRBD1 as D (5 bases). V was pared by 10 bases and J by 0 bases, with 30 bases between. Germline values: CDR1 SGHTA, CDR2 FQGNSA. There are 19 residues in the CDR3. CDR3 in amino acids: CATPGRVGTWGSLNTEAFF. CDR3 in DNA: TGTGCCACCCCGGGGAGGGTAGGGACGTGGGGGTCTTTGAACACTGAAGCTTTCTTT.

The CDR3 loop reads CASSLALPSEQYF. In nucleotides, the CDR3 is TGTGCCAGCAGCTTAGCTCTCCCGTCGGAGCAGTACTTC. This rearrangement joins TRBV7-6 to TRBJ2-7; D is unclear. This CDR3 comprises 13 residues. CDR1 SGHVS and CDR2 FNYEAQ come from the germline V gene. V was shortened by 0 bases and J by 7 bases, with 10 bases between the two germline ends.

The chain has TRBV6-5 and TRBJ2-5; D is uncertain. Trimming left V 4 bases short and J 3 bases short, with 15 bases between. Per germline, CDR1 MNHEY and CDR2 SVGAGI. The CDR3 has 15 residues. CDR3 in DNA: TGTGCCAGCAGTTCTTCTGACAACGTAGAAGAGACCCAGTACTTC. The encoded protein is CASSSSDNVEETQYF.

The chain uses TRBV30 and TRBJ1-5, with D unclear. The CDR3 length is 12 residues. V was shortened by 3 bases and J by 9 bases, with 12 bases between the two germline ends. The germline V gene has CDR1 GTSNPN and CDR2 SVGIG (reference sequence). CDR3 bases: TGTGCCTGGAGCGAGAGTCTTGGGCCCCAGCATTTT. It is translated as CAWSESLGPQHF.

The genes are TRBV11-3 and TRBJ2-1, with 10 bases identical to TRBD1. CDR1 is SGHNT and CDR2 is YENEEA in the germline V gene. The V segment lost 1 base and the J segment 3 bases; nucleotides outside the gene matches: 6. CDR3 length: 17 residues. The CDR3 nucleotides are TGTGCCAGCAGCTTAGCTTTGGGACAGGGGAACTACAATGAGCAGTTCTTC. Protein: CASSLALGQGNYNEQFF.

V usage is TRBV30 and J usage is TRBJ1-4; tentatively, D is TRBD1 (5 bases). Trimming stripped 4 bases from V and 5 bases from J, with 8 bases between. CDR1 is GTSNPN and CDR2 is SVGIG in the germline V gene (reference sequence). CDR3 length equals 12 residues. The CDR3 DNA follows: TGTGCCTGGAAAGGGGCCAATGAAAAACTGTTTTTT. The encoded protein is CAWKGANEKLFF.

The chain combines TRBV7-3 with TRBJ2-7; 13 bases agree with TRBD2. The CDR3 contains 15 residues. With V trimmed by 5 bases and J by 3 bases, 4 bases remained unmatched. The V gene's germline CDR1 is SGHTA and CDR2 FQGTGA. CDR3 sequence: CASSEGLAGLYEQYF. Written as DNA, the CDR3 is TGTGCCAGCAGCGAGGGACTAGCGGGACTCTACGAGCAGTACTTC.